These 32 T cell receptor beta chains were sequenced from one sample in a study of T cells in Graves' hyperthyroidism and ophthalmopathy. Template material for amplifying TCR beta CDR3 regions consisted of RNA transcripts. RT-PCR in the first round (using the HTBI primer set) targeted the TCR CDR3. TCRdb analysed the multiplex PCR reads with MiXCR anew, one entry per CDR3 protein. The table lists about 290,000 distinct CDR3 sequences, about 14% of them singletons. The specimen sequenced was blood. Source of these receptors: a woman aged 30 to 39 with Graves' hyperthyroidism that later progressed to Graves' ophthalmopathy.

The rearrangement joins TRBV6-6 to TRBJ2-1; 12 bases are a match to TRBD2. The CDR3 is made up of 16 amino acids. CDR1 MNHNY and CDR2 SVGAGI come from the germline V gene (reference sequence). The V segment lost 0 bases and the J segment 10 bases; nucleotides outside the gene matches: 7. The CDR3 DNA reads TGTGCCAGCAGTTACTCGAAAGGCCTAGCGGGAGGGGAGCAGTTCTTC. Translation: CASSYSKGLAGGEQFF.

Regarding this clonotype: This may be a read error, as it is one base from a much larger clone. The genes are TRBV12-3 or TRBV12-4 and TRBJ2-5; 8 bases align to TRBD2. CDR3 length: 15 amino acids. The CDR3 protein is CASSFVSGSQGTQYF. The CDR3 DNA sequence: TGTGCCAGCAGTTTCGTAAGCGGGAGCCAAGGGACCCAGTACTTC.

This clonotype has a count of ten or more. This sequence joins TRBV27 and TRBJ1-2; TRBD1 agrees at 7 bases. This CDR3 comprises 14 residues. Germline-derived CDR1 and CDR2 are MNHEY and SMNVEV (reference sequence). Germline trimming cut 2 bases from V and 7 bases from J; bases unmatched to any gene: 7. The CDR3 is CASSLIRGVGGYTF. CDR3 DNA sequence: TGTGCCAGCAGTTTAATCAGGGGGGTCGGTGGCTACACCTTC.

This clonotype was counted at least ten times. The J gene is TRBJ1-2, the V gene TRBV7-9; D unresolved. In germline, CDR1 is SEHNR, CDR2 FQNEAQ (reference sequence). Deletions cut 5 bases from V and 7 bases from J, with 11 bases between. This CDR3 has 12 residues. CDR3 in DNA: TGTGCCAGCAGCGGTGTTTTTAGTGGCTACACCTTC. Encoded protein: CASSGVFSGYTF.

This clonotype has a count of ten or more. The gene calls are TRBV28 and TRBJ2-3; 7 positions match TRBD1. The V gene's germline CDR1 is MDHEN and CDR2 SYDVKM. After removal of 4 bases from V and 2 bases from J, the junction contained 6 bases not matched to a gene. The CDR3 runs to 15 residues. The CDR3 spells CASSSHRGYTDTQYF. For the CDR3, the DNA is TGTGCCAGCAGTTCTCACAGGGGTTACACAGATACGCAGTATTTT. The variable domain in full, completed from reference TRBV28 and TRBJ2-3, reads DVKVTQSSRYLVKRTGEKVFLECVQDMDHENMFWYRQDPGLGLRLIYFSYDVKMKEKGDIPEGYSVSREKKERFSLILESASTNQTSMYLCASSSHRGYTDTQYFGPGTRLTVL.

This clonotype was detected ten times or more. This chain uses TRBV27 with TRBJ2-1, with D perhaps matching TRBD1 (5 bases). CDR1 and CDR2 from the germline V gene are MNHEY and SMNVEV (reference sequence). V gave up 2 bases and J gave up 1 base, with 12 bases separating them. This CDR3 is 16 amino acids long. The DNA for the CDR3 is TGTGCCAGCAGTTTAAGTCTCCAGGGATCCTACAATGAGCAGTTCTTC. Encoded protein: CASSLSLQGSYNEQFF.

Only a few counts were recorded for this clonotype. The rearrangement joins TRBV4-2 to TRBJ1-3; D may be TRBD1 (6 bases). This CDR3 comprises 15 residues. CDR1 is LGHNA and CDR2 is YNFKEQ in the germline V gene. Deletions cut 2 bases from V and 6 bases from J, with 14 bases between. For the CDR3, the DNA is TGTGCCAGCAGCCAAACAGGGTTCGGAGAAAACACCATATATTTT. This sequence encodes CASSQTGFGENTIYF.

Ten or more counts support this clonotype. The chain employs TRBV12-3 or TRBV12-4 and TRBJ1-4, with TRBD1 matching 7 bases. The CDR3 covers 14 residues. Losses at the gene ends were 6 bases for V and 5 bases for J; bases not matched to a gene: 6. CDR3 in amino acids: CASSPRTGNEKLFF. In nucleotides, the CDR3 is TGTGCCAGCAGCCCCCGGACAGGAAATGAAAAACTGTTTTTT.

In the case of this clonotype: This sequence may be a read error, since a much larger clone differs from it by one base. The chain carries TRBV27 and TRBJ2-7; 8 bases align to TRBD1. Germline V lookup: CDR1 MNHEY, CDR2 SMNVEV (reference sequence). Unmatched junction bases numbered 2, after V lost 8 bases and J lost 2 bases. The CDR3 covers 12 residues. CDR3 sequence reads: CASGQGPYEQYF. The CDR3 region has the DNA TGTGCCAGCGGACAGGGCCCCTACGAGCAGTACTTC.

This clonotype was counted at least ten times. The chain combines TRBV6-2 or TRBV6-3 with TRBJ2-1, with D possibly TRBD1 on 6 matching bases. V was shortened by 7 bases and J by 0 bases, with 10 bases between the two germline ends. Germline V lookup: CDR1 MNHEY, CDR2 SVGEGT. The length of the CDR3 is 14 residues. In DNA form, the CDR3 reads TGTGCCAGCAAGAAGGACAGCTCCTACAATGAGCAGTTCTTC. This sequence encodes CASKKDSSYNEQFF.

The chain carries TRBV4-3 and TRBJ1-5; D is undetermined. CDR1 and CDR2 (germline): LGHNA, YSLEER. The CDR3 consists of 15 residues. V was cut by 8 bases and J by 2 bases, with 16 bases left in between. The DNA of the CDR3 is TGCGCCAGCTCCGAGGGTTTTTTCGGCAATCAGCCCCAGCATTTT. This sequence encodes CASSEGFFGNQPQHF.

This clonotype was found many times. The chain joins TRBV28 to TRBJ1-1; D possibly corresponds to TRBD1 (5 bases). The germline CDR1 and CDR2 sequences are MDHEN and SYDVKM. V was clipped by 4 bases and J by 7 bases, with 10 bases between them. CDR3 length: 12 residues. The CDR3 protein is CASSSQGLEAFF. In nucleotides, the CDR3 is TGTGCCAGCAGTTCCCAGGGTCTTGAAGCTTTCTTT.

This clonotype was seen many times. This chain uses TRBV2 with TRBJ2-2, with unresolved D. The CDR3 has 13 amino acids. Per the germline V gene, CDR1 is SNHLY and CDR2 is FYNNEI. Trimming removed 8 bases at V and 0 bases at J, with 7 bases between. CDR3 coding DNA: TGTGCCAGCGGTAGTCCGAACACCGGGGAGCTGTTTTTT. Translation: CASGSPNTGELFF. Together with reference TRBV2 and TRBJ2-2, the CDR3 gives the full variable domain: EPEVTQTPSHQVTQMGQEVILRCVPISNHLYFYWYRQILGQKVEFLVSFYNNEISEKSEIFDDQFSVERPDGSNFTLKIRSTKLEDSAMYFCASGSPNTGELFFGEGSRLTVL.

This clonotype was detected many times. The CDR3 DNA follows: TGTGCCAGCAGCTGGGGACCGTCCCCCCAAGAGACCCAGTACTTC. Protein product: CASSWGPSPQETQYF. This rearrangement joins TRBV5-5 to TRBJ2-5; the D gene could be TRBD1 or TRBD2 (5 bases each). V was cut by 3 bases and J by 1 base, with 13 bases left in between. There are 15 residues in the CDR3. Germline CDR1 reads SGHKS; CDR2 reads YYEKEE (reference sequence).

This clonotype was seen repeatedly, ten times or more. The rearrangement links TRBV29-1 to TRBJ2-1; 11 bases fit TRBD2. The CDR3 consists of 14 residues. Germline V gene lookup returns CDR1 SQVTM and CDR2 ANQGSEA. Losses at the gene ends were 7 bases for V and 4 bases for J; bases not matched to a gene: 6. The DNA for the CDR3 is TGCAGCGCCTGGATAGCGGGAGGGTACAATGAGCAGTTCTTC. Translation gives CSAWIAGGYNEQFF.

The sample holds many counts of this clonotype. The V gene is TRBV6-5, the J gene TRBJ1-3; D remains ambiguous. This CDR3 has 16 amino acids. The V gene lost 2 bases and the J gene lost 0 bases, with 11 bases spanning the gap. Germline CDR1 MNHEY, CDR2 SVGAGI. The CDR3 region has the DNA TGTGCCAGCAGTTACACCTCTCAGAGCTCTGGAAACACCATATATTTT. This codes for CASSYTSQSSGNTIYF.

The gene calls are TRBV12-3 or TRBV12-4 and TRBJ2-7, with 8 positions matching TRBD1. CDR3 length equals 14 residues. Trimming removed 5 bases from V and 3 bases from J; junction bases left unmatched: 6. The CDR3 region is CASSAQGAIYEQYF. The CDR3 bases are TGTGCCAGCAGTGCCCAGGGGGCTATCTACGAGCAGTACTTC.

This clonotype was seen at least ten times. The chain joins TRBV2 to TRBJ2-2; D possibly corresponds to TRBD1 (5 bases). This CDR3 comprises 13 residues. V lost 11 bases and J 0 bases, leaving 10 bases between the germline ends. CDR1 is SNHLY, CDR2 FYNNEI, per germline. CDR3 DNA sequence: TGTGCCGGCCGACAGACGAACACCGGGGAGCTGTTTTTT. It is translated as CAGRQTNTGELFF.

Many counts were recorded for this clonotype. The CDR3 sequence: CSAPTGWKTQYF. The CDR3 region has the DNA TGCAGTGCCCCGACAGGGTGGAAGACCCAGTACTTC. The rearrangement uses TRBV20-1 and TRBJ2-5; TRBD1 matches at 7 bases. CDR3 size: 12 residues. Unmatched junction bases numbered 7, after V lost 6 bases and J lost 6 bases. In germline, CDR1 is DFQATT, CDR2 SNEGSKA (reference sequence).

This clonotype was counted ten times or more. V is TRBV28 and J is TRBJ2-5, with D tentatively TRBD2 (7 bases). V was shortened by 3 bases and J by 5 bases, with 16 bases between the two germline ends. This CDR3 has 15 residues. Germline V gene lookup returns CDR1 MDHEN and CDR2 SYDVKM. CDR3 residues: CASSFRGARFETQYF. The CDR3 DNA reads as TGTGCCAGCAGTTTCCGGGGGGCGCGGTTTGAGACCCAGTACTTC. The whole variable domain, remainder taken from reference TRBV28 and TRBJ2-5, is DVKVTQSSRYLVKRTGEKVFLECVQDMDHENMFWYRQDPGLGLRLIYFSYDVKMKEKGDIPEGYSVSREKKERFSLILESASTNQTSMYLCASSFRGARFETQYFGPGTRLLVL.

This chain uses TRBV4-3 with TRBJ2-1; 9 positions match TRBD2. This CDR3 region has 18 residues. Germline V gene data show CDR1 as LGHNA and CDR2 as YSLEER. V dropped 2 bases and J dropped 5; count of bases not matched to a gene: 13. The CDR3 coding sequence is TGCGCCAGCAGCCAATTACTTAGCGGGAGTAAGGTGGACAATGAGCAGTTCTTC. Amino acid sequence: CASSQLLSGSKVDNEQFF.

This clonotype was seen repeatedly, ten times or more. This rearrangement joins TRBV2 to TRBJ2-1, with D possibly being TRBD2 (6 bases). CDR1 and CDR2 from the germline V gene are SNHLY and FYNNEI. This CDR3 region has 14 residues. V lost 8 bases and J 6 bases, leaving 17 bases between the germline ends. The CDR3 DNA reads TGTGCCAGCCGCCCCCCGGGGACTTTCAATGAGCAGTTCTTC. It encodes CASRPPGTFNEQFF.

In its sample, this clonotype was seen a few times. A much larger clone sits a single nucleotide away, making a read error possible. The chain joins TRBV20-1 to TRBJ2-1; TRBD2 aligns across 7 bases. The CDR3 is 13 residues long. Germline assignment: CDR1 DFQATT and CDR2 SNEGSKA (reference sequence). The ends lost 3 bases at V and 7 bases at J; junction bases unmatched: 6. CDR3 loop: CSARVLARNEQFF. Here the CDR3 DNA reads TGCAGTGCTAGGGTACTAGCGCGGAATGAGCAGTTCTTC.

This clonotype was counted many times. V gene TRBV7-2 combines with J gene TRBJ2-7; D remains unclear. Germline CDR1 is SGHTA and CDR2 is FQGNSA. CDR3 size: 14 residues. V shed 5 bases and J shed 0 bases, with 11 bases lying between them. CDR3 nucleotide sequence: TGTGCCAGCAGCCTGACTTTTACCTCCTACGAGCAGTACTTC. This translates into CASSLTFTSYEQYF. The whole variable domain, remainder taken from reference TRBV7-2 and TRBJ2-7, is GAGVSQSPSNKVTEKGKDVELRCDPISGHTALYWYRQSLGQGLEFLIYFQGNSAPDKSGLPSDRFSAERTGGSVSTLTIQRTQQEDSAVYLCASSLTFTSYEQYFGPGTRLTVT.

A few counts support this clonotype. For the CDR3, the DNA is TGTGCCAGCAGACCCTTAGCGGGAGGAGAAGATACGCAGTATTTT. Amino acid sequence: CASRPLAGGEDTQYF. The rearrangement joins TRBV6-2 or TRBV6-3 to TRBJ2-3; 10 nucleotides agree with TRBD2. The CDR3 is made up of 15 amino acids. Germline V gives CDR1 MNHEY, CDR2 SVGEGT. V dropped 6 bases and J dropped 5; count of bases not matched to a gene: 8.

This clonotype was seen repeatedly, ten times or more. The chain has TRBV30 and TRBJ1-2; 9 nucleotides line up with TRBD1. With V trimmed by 0 bases and J by 7 bases, 6 bases remained unmatched. The CDR3 has 14 amino acids. Germline CDR1 and CDR2: GTSNPN and SVGIG (reference sequence). The CDR3 sequence is CAWSVSTGGTGYTF. Here the CDR3 DNA reads TGTGCCTGGAGTGTCTCAACAGGGGGCACTGGCTACACCTTC.

A note on this clonotype: Possible read error: a much larger clone is one base away. This chain joins TRBV9 and TRBJ2-1; 8 bases match TRBD2. CDR1 and CDR2 (germline): SGDLS, YYNGEE. Germline trimming cut 0 bases from V and 2 bases from J; bases unmatched to any gene: 7. The CDR3 sequence is 17 residues long. CDR3 protein: CASSVGQRGSPYNEQFF. For the CDR3, the DNA is TGTGCCAGCAGCGTAGGTCAGCGGGGGAGCCCCTACAATGAGCAGTTCTTC.

The table lists this clonotype with many counts. V and J are TRBV15 and TRBJ2-3; 9 nucleotides agree with TRBD2. Losses at the gene ends were 0 bases for V and 2 bases for J; bases not matched to a gene: 6. CDR3 length: 17 residues. The V gene's germline CDR1 is LNHNV and CDR2 YYDKDF (reference sequence). The CDR3 nucleotides are TGTGCCACCAGCAGAGATCAGGCTAGCGGGATCACAGATACGCAGTATTTT. This gives the protein CATSRDQASGITDTQYF.

This clonotype was observed at least ten times. The chain is built from TRBV6-1 and TRBJ1-3; the D gene is possibly TRBD1 (6 bases). This CDR3 region has 15 residues. The germline V gene has CDR1 MNHNS and CDR2 SASEGT. V was clipped by 6 bases and J by 8 bases, with 20 bases between them. This chain's CDR3 is CASSPWGGSGDTIYF. In DNA, the CDR3 is TGTGCCAGCAGCCCTTGGGGGGGCTCCGGGGACACCATATATTTT.

This clonotype was picked up many times. This sequence joins TRBV3-1 and TRBJ2-1; TRBD2 might be the D (6 bases). With 0 bases removed from V and 10 bases from J, the gap between germline ends came to 19 bases. CDR3 length equals 16 residues. In germline, CDR1 is LGHDT, CDR2 YNNKEL (reference sequence). CDR3 DNA sequence: TGTGCCAGCAGCCAAGAGATCCGGGACTCCATGGAGGAGCAGTTCTTC. It translates to CASSQEIRDSMEEQFF.

This clonotype came up many times. The rearrangement uses TRBV19 and TRBJ2-7; a weak D match, TRBD1 (6 bases). The CDR3 is made up of 13 amino acids. Germline CDR1 and CDR2: LNHDA and SQIVND (reference sequence). V shed 3 bases and J shed 2 bases, with 8 bases lying between them. CDR3 amino acids: CASSIGQPYEQYF. CDR3 nucleotides: TGTGCCAGTAGTATCGGACAGCCCTACGAGCAGTACTTC.

V gene TRBV19 combines with J gene TRBJ2-3, with 10 positions matching TRBD2. This CDR3 has 19 amino acids. After removal of 4 bases from V and 1 base from J, the junction contained 14 bases not matched to a gene. Germline CDR1 reads LNHDA; CDR2 reads SQIVND (reference sequence). The CDR3 region is CASSRTSGTSDPRTDTQYF. In DNA form, the CDR3 reads TGTGCCAGTAGTAGGACCTCCGGGACTAGCGATCCCCGCACAGATACGCAGTATTTT.